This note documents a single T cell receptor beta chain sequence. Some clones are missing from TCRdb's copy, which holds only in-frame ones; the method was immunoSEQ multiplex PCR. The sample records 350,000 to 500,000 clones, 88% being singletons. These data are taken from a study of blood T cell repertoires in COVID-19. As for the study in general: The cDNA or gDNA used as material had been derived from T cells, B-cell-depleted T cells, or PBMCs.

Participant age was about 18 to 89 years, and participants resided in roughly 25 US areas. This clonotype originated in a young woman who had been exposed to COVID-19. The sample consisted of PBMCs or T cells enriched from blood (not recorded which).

CDR3 nucleotide sequence: TGTGCCAGCAGTCTACCTGACAGGGCCACAGATACGCAGTATTTT. Translating it yields CASSLPDRATDTQYF. The rearrangement links TRBV28 to TRBJ2-3, with 7 nucleotides matching TRBD1. Germline trimming cut 5 bases from V and 2 bases from J; bases unmatched to any gene: 7. Per germline, CDR1 MDHEN and CDR2 SYDVKM. The CDR3 is made up of 15 amino acids.